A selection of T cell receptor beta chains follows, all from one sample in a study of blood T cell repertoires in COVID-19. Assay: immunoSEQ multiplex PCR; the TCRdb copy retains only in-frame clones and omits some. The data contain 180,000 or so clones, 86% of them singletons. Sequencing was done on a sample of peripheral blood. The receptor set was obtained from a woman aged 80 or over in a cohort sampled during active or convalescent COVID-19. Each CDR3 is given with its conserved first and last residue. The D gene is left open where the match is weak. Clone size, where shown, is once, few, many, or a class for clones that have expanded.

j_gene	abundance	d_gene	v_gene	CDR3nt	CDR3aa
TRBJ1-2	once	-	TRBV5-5	TGTGCCAGCGAGCCCCCGGGGAACTATGGCTACACCTTC	CASEPPGNYGYTF
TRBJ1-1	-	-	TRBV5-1	TGCGCCAGCAGCCCTTCTGGGGGCAACACTGAAGCTTTCTTT	CASSPSGGNTEAFF
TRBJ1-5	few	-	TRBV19	TGTGCCAGTAGCGAGGGCGCGAATCAGCCCCAGCATTTT	CASSEGANQPQHF
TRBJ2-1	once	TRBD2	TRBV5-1	TGCGCCAGCAGCTTGGCCTCCCGGACTAGCGGGCAAGGACGGGCCTACAATGAGCAGTTCTTC	CASSLASRTSGQGRAYNEQFF
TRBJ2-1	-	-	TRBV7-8	TGTGCCAGCAGCTTCAGGCAGGGTACGTACAATGAGCAGTTCTTC	CASSFRQGTYNEQFF
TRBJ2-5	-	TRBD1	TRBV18	TGTGCCAGCTCCGACCTGACAGGGGTGACGGAGACCCAGTACTTC	CASSDLTGVTETQYF
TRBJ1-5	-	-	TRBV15	TGTGCCACCAGCAATAGCGGCGGGGACCTCATCAGCGCCCAGCATTTT	CATSNSGGDLISAQHF
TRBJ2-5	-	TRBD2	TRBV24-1	TGTGCCACCAGTGATTTATCGGGGGGGGCAGAGACCCAGTACTTC	CATSDLSGGAETQYF
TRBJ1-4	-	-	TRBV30	TGTGCCTGGGCCCCCCAGTTCAATGAAAAACTGTTTTTT	CAWAPQFNEKLFF
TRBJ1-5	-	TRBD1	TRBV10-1	TGCGCCAGCAGTGGACAGGGGGTTGGTCAGCCCCAGCATTTT	CASSGQGVGQPQHF
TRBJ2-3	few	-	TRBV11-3	TGTGCCAGCAGCGCGACAGGTTTAGGAGATACGCAGTATTTT	CASSATGLGDTQYF
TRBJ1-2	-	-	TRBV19	TGTGCCTCTCGGGGATTGGACTATGGCTACACCTTC	CASRGLDYGYTF
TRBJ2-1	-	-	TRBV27	TGTGCCAGCAGTTCAGAAACAACCGGGAATGAGCAGTTCTTC	CASSSETTGNEQFF
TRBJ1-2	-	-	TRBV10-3	TGTGCCATCAGCTACAGGGAGAACTATGGCTACACCTTC	CAISYRENYGYTF
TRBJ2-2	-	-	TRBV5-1	TGCGCCAGCAGCTTCGGGACTCCCGGGGAGCTGTTTTTT	CASSFGTPGELFF
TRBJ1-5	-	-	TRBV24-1	TGTGCCACCGCCCCGACAGGCGCAAATCAGCCCCAGCATTTT	CATAPTGANQPQHF
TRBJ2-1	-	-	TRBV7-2	TGTGCCAGCAGCTTAGTCGAGTACAATGAGCAGTTCTTC	CASSLVEYNEQFF
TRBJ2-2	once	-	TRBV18	TGTGCCAGCTCACTTACCCCGAGGACCGGGGAGCTGTTTTTT	CASSLTPRTGELFF
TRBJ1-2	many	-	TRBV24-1	TGTGCCACCAGTGACCAAGAGACAGACAGCTATGGCTACACCTTC	CATSDQETDSYGYTF
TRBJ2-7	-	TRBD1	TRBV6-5	TGTGCCAGCAGTTGGGTGGGACAGGGCATCGACGAGCAGTACTTC	CASSWVGQGIDEQYF
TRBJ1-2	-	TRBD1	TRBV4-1	TGCGCCAGCAGCGCCGACAGGGACGAACCCTATGGCTACACCTTC	CASSADRDEPYGYTF
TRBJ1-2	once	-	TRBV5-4	TGTGCCAGCAGCTCGCCCCGACAGAGTACCAACTATGGCTACACCTTC	CASSSPRQSTNYGYTF